These 10 T cell receptor beta chains came from one sample sequenced in a study of blood T cell repertoires in COVID-19. This table comes from immunoSEQ multiplex PCR, and its TCRdb copy is limited to in-frame clones, with some not included. The sample contains 200,000 to 300,000 clones, 75% to 90% of which appear only once. Sample: peripheral blood. The origin of the receptors is a man younger than 45 with active or convalescent COVID-19.

CDR3 residues: CASSGRDPRGGRDIQYF. CDR3 bases: TGTGCCAGTAGCGGACGGGACCCCCGGGGAGGACGCGACATTCAGTACTTC. V is TRBV19 and J is TRBJ2-4; the D gene is possibly TRBD2 (6 bases). The germline V gene encodes CDR1 LNHDA and CDR2 SQIVND (reference sequence). The V gene lost 6 bases and the J gene lost 8 bases, with 26 bases spanning the gap. The CDR3 runs to 17 residues.

The CDR3 nucleotides read TGTGCCAGCAGTTGGGGCCCTAATGAGCAGTTCTTC. This codes for CASSWGPNEQFF. The chain is built from TRBV7-8 and TRBJ2-1, with TRBD1 as a possible D gene (5 bases). CDR3 length equals 12 residues. Germline CDR1 SGHVS, CDR2 FQNEAQ. Trimming shortened V by 6 bases and J by 7 bases, and 10 bases separated the two germline ends.

Notes on this clone: Germline is not matched at one junction end, which may reflect a read error. The V and J genes are TRBV5-3 and TRBJ1-5; tentatively, D is TRBD1 (6 bases). TRBV5-3 is identified as an open reading frame with a role that is uncertain. The CDR3 contains 18 residues. The CDR3 is CARSLGALGALSNQPQHF. CDR3 coding DNA: TGTGCCAGAAGTTTGGGGGCGTTGGGGGCTTTAAGCAATCAGCCCCAGCATTTT.

This clone is a singleton in its sample. The rearrangement uses TRBV4-2 and TRBJ2-5; 11 nucleotides match TRBD2. V lost 3 bases and J lost 5; bases outside the gene matches: 8. The germline gives CDR1 LGHNA, CDR2 YNFKEQ. The length of the CDR3 is 16 residues. CDR3 DNA: TGTGCCAGCAGCCAGAAACTAGCGGGGGAGGGGGAGACCCAGTACTTC. Its translation is CASSQKLAGEGETQYF.

The genes are TRBV4-1 and TRBJ1-1, with 9 bases fitting TRBD1. This CDR3 is built from 15 residues. CDR1 is MGHRA, CDR2 YSYEKL, per germline. V shed 2 bases, J shed 5 bases, and the junction held 6 bases outside the gene matches. The CDR3 nucleotides are TGCGCCAGCAGCCAAACAGGGGGCTTGGGTACTGAAGCTTTCTTT. It yields the protein CASSQTGGLGTEAFF.

This clone appeared once. The CDR3 is CASSPTGGTGVHEQFF. CDR3 in DNA: TGTGCCAGCAGCCCAACAGGGGGGACAGGGGTACATGAGCAGTTCTTC. The chain joins TRBV6-4 to TRBJ2-1, with 10 bases that match TRBD1. With V trimmed by 6 bases and J by 8 bases, 13 bases remained unmatched. CDR1 is MRHNA and CDR2 is SNTAGT in the germline V gene. This CDR3 spans 16 amino acids.

J is TRBJ2-2 and V is TRBV2; 7 bases match TRBD1. V shed 5 bases, J shed 4 bases, and the junction held 4 bases outside the gene matches. Germline CDR1 reads SNHLY; CDR2 reads FYNNEI. This CDR3 comprises 14 residues. Written as DNA, the CDR3 is TGTGCCAGCAGTACAGGGGAAAGCACCGGGGAGCTGTTTTTT. Its translation is CASSTGESTGELFF.

The chain joins TRBV7-2 to TRBJ2-5; 7 nucleotides line up with TRBD2. This CDR3 region has 15 residues. Unmatched junction bases numbered 12, after V lost 5 bases and J lost 6 bases. Per germline, CDR1 SGHTA and CDR2 FQGNSA. The CDR3 region is CASSLAPWGLQTQYF. CDR3 coding DNA: TGTGCCAGCAGCCTGGCCCCATGGGGACTACAGACCCAGTACTTC.

J is TRBJ1-2 and V is TRBV3-1 (or the pseudogene TRBV3-2); D perhaps matches TRBD1 (6 bases). V was shortened by 4 bases and J by 7 bases, with 28 bases between the two germline ends. CDR1 is LGHDT, CDR2 YNNKEL, per germline (reference sequence). This CDR3 is built from 18 residues. CDR3 nucleotides: TGTGCCAGCAGCCCCCAGAACTTCATCTCAACAGGGATGGGTGGCTACACCTTC. Translated: CASSPQNFISTGMGGYTF.

This clone was picked up one time. This sequence joins TRBV5-1 and TRBJ2-1; 7 positions agree with TRBD1. J gave up 4 bases and V 3 bases, and 4 bases lay outside the gene matches. The CDR3 consists of 14 residues. CDR1 is SGHRS and CDR2 is YFSETQ in the germline V gene. The CDR3 bases are TGCGCCAGCAGCTCCGACAGGGTTTACAATGAGCAGTTCTTC. Translating it yields CASSSDRVYNEQFF.